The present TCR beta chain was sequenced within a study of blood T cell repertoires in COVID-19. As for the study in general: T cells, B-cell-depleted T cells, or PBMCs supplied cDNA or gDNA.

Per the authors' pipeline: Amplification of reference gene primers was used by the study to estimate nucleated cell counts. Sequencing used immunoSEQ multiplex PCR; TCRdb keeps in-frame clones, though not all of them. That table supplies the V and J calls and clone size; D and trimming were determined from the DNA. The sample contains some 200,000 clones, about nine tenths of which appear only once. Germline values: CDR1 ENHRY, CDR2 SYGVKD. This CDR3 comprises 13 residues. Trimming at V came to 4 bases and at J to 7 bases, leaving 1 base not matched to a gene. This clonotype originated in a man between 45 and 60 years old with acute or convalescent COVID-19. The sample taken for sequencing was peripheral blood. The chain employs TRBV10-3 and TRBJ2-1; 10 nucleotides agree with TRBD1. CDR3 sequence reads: CAISGTGGNEQFF. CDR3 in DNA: TGTGCCATCAGTGGGACAGGGGGGAATGAGCAGTTCTTC.